This T cell receptor (beta chain) emerged from a study of T cells in tuberculosis. Study context: Sequenced TCRs come from CD1B-GMM tetramer-binding T cells.

Time point in this sample: new active TB diagnosis, blood taken before or within 7 days of starting treatment. The study's findings and limits: Active tuberculosis patients had shorter CDR3-alpha; the beta difference was nonsignificant.

Some clones are missing from TCRdb's copy, which holds only in-frame ones; the method was immunoSEQ multiplex PCR. The profile covers about 38,000 clones, with less than 95% appearing a single time and less than 5% taken by the ten largest. Germline V lookup: CDR1 MDHEN, CDR2 SYDVKM. J lost 8 bases, V lost 6 bases, and 8 bases had no gene match. The CDR3 spans 14 residues. Note on this clone: Its antigen is currently unknown.

The V call is TRBV28, the J call TRBJ1-2; 11 nucleotides agree with TRBD1. The material sequenced was PBMCs, taken at tuberculosis diagnosis. The TCR comes from an adult with tuberculosis. The CDR3 nucleotides read TGTGCCAGCAGGTCCGGACAGGGGGCGTTGGGCTACACCTTC. This gives the protein CASRSGQGALGYTF.